The clone carrying this T cell receptor beta chain was recorded a few times. The antigen remains unidentified. The CDR3 runs 15 residues. V lost 3 bases and J 4 bases, leaving 13 bases between the germline ends. Germline V gives CDR1 MDHEN, CDR2 SYDVKM. The CDR3 regions of TCR beta were amplified from RNA transcripts. Primed by the HTBI set, a first-round RT-PCR was run on the TCR CDR3. TCRdb recomputed calls from the multiplex PCR reads with MiXCR, one row per CDR3 protein. The sample contains 660,000 or so distinct CDR3 sequences, less than 25% of which appear only once. This record belongs to a study of T cells in Graves' hyperthyroidism and ophthalmopathy. Notes on the study in general: Ophthalmopathy and stable hyperthyroidism were separated by a 13 V-J model. The blood repertoire included most of the expanded thyroid clonotypes above 0.001.

Exclusion of patients followed from uncontrolled infection, other autoimmune disease, pregnancy or lactation. This sequence was found in a man aged 25-40 years with Graves' ophthalmopathy. The chain employs TRBV28 and TRBJ1-3, with a weak D call TRBD1 (6 bases). The specimen was blood. The CDR3 sequence is CASSFSQGTGNTIYF. CDR3 coding DNA: TGTGCCAGCAGTTTTTCGCAGGGGACAGGAAACACCATATATTTT. Drawing the rest from reference TRBV28 and TRBJ1-3, the complete variable domain is DVKVTQSSRYLVKRTGEKVFLECVQDMDHENMFWYRQDPGLGLRLIYFSYDVKMKEKGDIPEGYSVSREKKERFSLILESASTNQTSMYLCASSFSQGTGNTIYFGEGSWLTVV.